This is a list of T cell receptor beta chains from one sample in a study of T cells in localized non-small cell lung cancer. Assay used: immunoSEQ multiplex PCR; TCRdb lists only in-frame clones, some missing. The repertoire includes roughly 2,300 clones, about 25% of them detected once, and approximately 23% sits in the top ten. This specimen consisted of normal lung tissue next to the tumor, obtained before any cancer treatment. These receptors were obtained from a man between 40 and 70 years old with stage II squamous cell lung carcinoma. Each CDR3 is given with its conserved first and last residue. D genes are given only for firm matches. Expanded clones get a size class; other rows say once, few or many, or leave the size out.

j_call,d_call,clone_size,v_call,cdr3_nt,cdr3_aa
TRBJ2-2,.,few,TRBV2,TGTGCCAGCAGGTGGGGCACCGGGGAGCTGTTTTTT,CASRWGTGELFF
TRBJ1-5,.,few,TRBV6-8,TGTGCCAGCAGTTACGTGGGGCGGAATCAGCCCCAGCATTTT,CASSYVGRNQPQHF
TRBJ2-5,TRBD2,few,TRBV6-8,TGTGCCAGCAGTCCGGTTGCCATAGCGGGCCAAGAGACCCAGTACTTC,CASSPVAIAGQETQYF
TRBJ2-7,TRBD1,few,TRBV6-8,TGTGCCAGCACTCTTAGGACCGGGACAGGAGGCGACGAGCAGTACTTC,CASTLRTGTGGDEQYF
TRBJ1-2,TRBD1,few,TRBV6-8,TGTGCCAGCAGTGGACAGGGATTCGACTATGGCTACACCTTC,CASSGQGFDYGYTF
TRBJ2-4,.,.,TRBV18,TGTGCCAGCTCACCTCAAGGGTTGGACATTCAGTACTTC,CASSPQGLDIQYF
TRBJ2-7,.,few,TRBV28,TGTGCCAGTGTAAGCATCGTGGGGGGAGAGCAGTACTTC,CASVSIVGGEQYF
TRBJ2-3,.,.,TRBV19,TGTGCCAGTAGTATAGAGGGCAGGGGCTATCTCAGCACAGATACGCAGTATTTT,CASSIEGRGYLSTDTQYF
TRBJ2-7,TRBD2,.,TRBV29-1,TGCAGCGTTCCGGGACTAGCGGCCGGGGAGCAGTACTTC,CSVPGLAAGEQYF
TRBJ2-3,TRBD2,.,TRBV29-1,TGCAGCGTTGATTGGCTAGCGGGGGGGTTAGATACGCAGTATTTT,CSVDWLAGGLDTQYF
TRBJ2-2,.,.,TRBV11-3,TGTGCCAGCAGCTTCGTGAACACCCTGGGGGAGCTGTTTTTT,CASSFVNTLGELFF
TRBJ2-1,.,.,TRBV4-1,TGCGCCAGCAGCCAAGGCCTCAGGGCGGTTTACAATGAGCAGTTCTTC,CASSQGLRAVYNEQFF
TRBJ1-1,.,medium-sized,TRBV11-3,TGTGCCAGCAGCCCAGGCGGTTCGTACACTGAAGCTTTCTTT,CASSPGGSYTEAFF
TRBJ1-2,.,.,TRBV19,TGTGCCAGTAGTGAGATCCGGGGGAAGAGGGGCTACACCTTC,CASSEIRGKRGYTF
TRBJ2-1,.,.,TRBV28,TGTGCCAGCAGTTTGCAGGTTACGTCTTACAATGAGCAGTTCTTC,CASSLQVTSYNEQFF
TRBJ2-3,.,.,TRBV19,TGTGCCAGTAGTATAATGCAGAGCACAGATACGCAGTATTTT,CASSIMQSTDTQYF
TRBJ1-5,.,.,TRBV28,TGTGCCAGCAGTTTATCTTACAGGTATGGCAATCAGCCCCAGCATTTT,CASSLSYRYGNQPQHF
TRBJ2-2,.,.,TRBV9,TGTGCCAGCAGCCTCGGTCCCGGGGAGCTGTTTTTT,CASSLGPGELFF
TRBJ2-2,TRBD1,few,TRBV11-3,TGTGCCAGCAGCTGGGACAGCAACACCGGGGAGCTGTTTTTT,CASSWDSNTGELFF
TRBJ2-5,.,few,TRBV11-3,TGTGCTAGCAGCTTGGGGACGGGATACCAAGAGACCCAGTACTTC,CASSLGTGYQETQYF
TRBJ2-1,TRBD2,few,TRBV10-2,TGCGCCAGCAGCTTGAGCGGGGGGGCCGGTAATGAGCAGTTCTTC,CASSLSGGAGNEQFF
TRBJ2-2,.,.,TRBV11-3,TGTGCCAGCAGCTTGGGACTTTACACCGGGGAGCTGTTTTTT,CASSLGLYTGELFF
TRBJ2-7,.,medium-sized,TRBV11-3,TGTGCCAGCAGCTTAGTGCCAAGTACCGACGAGCAGTACTTC,CASSLVPSTDEQYF
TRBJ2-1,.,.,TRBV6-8,TGTGCCAGCAGGCGTTCCGGGGACGGGTCCTACAATGAGCAGTTCTTC,CASRRSGDGSYNEQFF
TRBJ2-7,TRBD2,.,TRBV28,TGTGCCAGCAGAAGGACTAGCACAACAACCTACGAGCAGTACTTC,CASRRTSTTTYEQYF
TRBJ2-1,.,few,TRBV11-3,TGTGCCAGCAGCTTAACGAGGGGCCCTTGGAATGAGCAGTTCTTC,CASSLTRGPWNEQFF
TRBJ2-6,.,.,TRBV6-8,TGTGCCAGCAAAAGGTTGACCTCTGGGGCCAACGTCCTGACTTTC,CASKRLTSGANVLTF
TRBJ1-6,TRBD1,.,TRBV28,TGTGCCAGCGGCGTATCAGGGGGACGTCGTACCTATAATTCACCCCTCCACTTT,CASGVSGGRRTYNSPLHF
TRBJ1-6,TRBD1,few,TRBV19,TGTGCCAGTAAGTCCGGGACAGGGAATTCACCCCTCCACTTT,CASKSGTGNSPLHF
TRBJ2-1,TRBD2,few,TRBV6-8,TGTGCCAGCAGTCCCACTAGCGGGGGTGGTGTCCATGAGCAGTTCTTC,CASSPTSGGGVHEQFF
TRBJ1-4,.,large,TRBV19,TGTGCCAGTAGTATGAGGGCGGGGACCACTAATGAAAAACTGTTTTTT,CASSMRAGTTNEKLFF
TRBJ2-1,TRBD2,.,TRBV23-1,TGCGCCAGCAGTCAGGTCTTGCGGGGGGGCTTCTACAATGAGCAGTTCTTC,CASSQVLRGGFYNEQFF